This T cell receptor (beta chain) was sequenced in a study of neurological immune-mediated disorders. Study findings and constraints: Subjects shared no identical expanded-clone CDR3 amino acid sequences, suggesting private TCR-beta repertoires in all groups.

The ends were cut back, 0 bases at V and 4 bases at J, with 10 bases in the middle. This CDR3 has 15 residues. Germline V CDR1 and CDR2: MDHEN, SYDVKM. Synthesis of cDNA was carried out by template-switch 5'RACE. The reaction used 10-nucleotide random UMIs. MiXCR was run by TCRdb on the 5' RACE reads, yielding one entry per CDR3 protein. The table records under 40,000 distinct CDR3 sequences, roughly 13% of them present only once. This clonotype was seen at least ten times. The antigen is undetermined. This chain connects TRBV28 to TRBJ2-4; D might be TRBD2 (6 bases). The specimen sequenced was PBMCs. The clonotype comes from a woman in her fifties or sixties with HTLV-1-associated myelopathy (HAM/TSP). Here the CDR3 reads CASSLWGGGKNIQYF. DNA for the CDR3: TGTGCCAGCAGTTTATGGGGAGGCGGAAAAAACATTCAGTACTTC.